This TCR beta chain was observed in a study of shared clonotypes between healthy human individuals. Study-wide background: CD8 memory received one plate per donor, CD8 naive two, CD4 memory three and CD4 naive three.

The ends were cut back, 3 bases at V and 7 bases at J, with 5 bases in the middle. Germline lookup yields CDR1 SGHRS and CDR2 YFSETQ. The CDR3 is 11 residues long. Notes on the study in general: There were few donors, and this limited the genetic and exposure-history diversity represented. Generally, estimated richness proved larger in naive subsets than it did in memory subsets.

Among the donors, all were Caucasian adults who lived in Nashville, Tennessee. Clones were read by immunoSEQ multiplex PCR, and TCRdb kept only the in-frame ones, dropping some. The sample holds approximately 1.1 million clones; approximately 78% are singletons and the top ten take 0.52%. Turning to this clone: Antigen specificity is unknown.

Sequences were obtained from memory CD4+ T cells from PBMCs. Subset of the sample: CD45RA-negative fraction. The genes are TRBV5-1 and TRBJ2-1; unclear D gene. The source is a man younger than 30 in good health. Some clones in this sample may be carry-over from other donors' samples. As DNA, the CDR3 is TGCGCCAGCAGCTCCGGGAATGAGCAGTTCTTC. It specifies CASSSGNEQFF.